This is a list of T cell receptor beta chains from one sample in a study of blood T cell repertoires in COVID-19. Sequencing was performed with immunoSEQ multiplex PCR; in TCRdb, only in-frame clones are kept and a portion is missing. The sample has 60,000 to 95,000 clones, around 72% seen once. The sequenced material came from peripheral blood. These receptors were collected from a human donor with acute or convalescent COVID-19. The donor label of this sample is uncertain. CDR3s include the opening cysteine and the closing phenylalanine or tryptophan. Fields, in order: J gene, clone size, D gene, V gene, CDR3 protein, CDR3 DNA. D genes are given only for firm matches. Clone size, where shown, is once, few, many, or a class for clones that have expanded.

j_gene: TRBJ1-1; abundance: NA; d_gene: NA; v_gene: TRBV4-2; CDR3aa: CASSQDEATGRGTEAFF; CDR3nt: TGTGCCAGCAGCCAAGATGAAGCTACAGGGAGGGGGACTGAAGCTTTCTTT
j_gene: TRBJ1-6; abundance: NA; d_gene: TRBD1; v_gene: TRBV5-1; CDR3aa: CASSSGTGFNSPLHF; CDR3nt: TGCGCCAGCAGCTCCGGGACAGGGTTTAATTCACCCCTCCACTTT
j_gene: TRBJ2-7; abundance: few; d_gene: NA; v_gene: TRBV7-9; CDR3aa: CASTKGASGSYEQYF; CDR3nt: TGTGCCAGCACCAAGGGGGCTAGCGGGTCCTACGAGCAGTACTTC
j_gene: TRBJ1-5; abundance: NA; d_gene: NA; v_gene: TRBV7-9; CDR3aa: CASDEAGNQPQHF; CDR3nt: TGTGCCAGCGATGAGGCGGGCAATCAGCCCCAGCATTTT
j_gene: TRBJ1-5; abundance: few; d_gene: TRBD1; v_gene: TRBV6-2/TRBV6-3; CDR3aa: CASSYAGGFEPQHF; CDR3nt: TGTGCCAGCAGTTACGCAGGGGGCTTTGAGCCCCAGCATTTT
j_gene: TRBJ2-2; abundance: NA; d_gene: TRBD2; v_gene: TRBV30; CDR3aa: CAWSTRGGAGELFF; CDR3nt: TGTGCCTGGAGTACCCGGGGGGGAGCGGGGGAGCTGTTTTTT
j_gene: TRBJ1-2; abundance: once; d_gene: NA; v_gene: TRBV5-6; CDR3aa: CASSLALRRQDGYTF; CDR3nt: TGTGCCAGCAGCTTGGCCCTTAGAAGACAGGATGGCTACACCTTC
j_gene: TRBJ2-2; abundance: few; d_gene: TRBD1; v_gene: TRBV24-1; CDR3aa: CATSDTTGGLGELFF; CDR3nt: TGTGCCACCAGTGATACGACAGGGGGCCTCGGGGAGCTGTTTTTT
j_gene: TRBJ1-1; abundance: NA; d_gene: NA; v_gene: TRBV11-3; CDR3aa: CASSSRAPNTEAFF; CDR3nt: TGTGCCAGCAGCTCCAGGGCCCCGAACACTGAAGCTTTCTTT
j_gene: TRBJ2-1; abundance: many; d_gene: NA; v_gene: TRBV19; CDR3aa: CASSINRVHEQFF; CDR3nt: TGTGCCAGTAGTATAAACAGGGTCCATGAGCAGTTCTTC
j_gene: TRBJ2-7; abundance: NA; d_gene: TRBD2; v_gene: TRBV7-3; CDR3aa: CASSLRGSLAGGSFSRSYEQYF; CDR3nt: TGTGCCAGCAGCTTAAGGGGGAGTCTAGCGGGAGGTTCGTTTTCTCGGTCCTACGAGCAGTACTTC
j_gene: TRBJ2-1; abundance: NA; d_gene: NA; v_gene: TRBV30; CDR3aa: CAWSLGGTYNEQFF; CDR3nt: TGTGCCTGGAGTTTGGGGGGAACCTACAATGAGCAGTTCTTC
j_gene: TRBJ1-6; abundance: NA; d_gene: TRBD1; v_gene: TRBV4-1; CDR3aa: CASSQDRDRGQGSPLHF; CDR3nt: TGCGCCAGCAGCCAAGACCGGGACAGGGGGCAAGGATCACCCCTCCACTTT
j_gene: TRBJ1-1; abundance: NA; d_gene: NA; v_gene: TRBV5-1; CDR3aa: CASSLAPETSDTEAFF; CDR3nt: TGCGCCAGCAGCTTGGCCCCGGAGACGTCGGACACTGAAGCTTTCTTT
j_gene: TRBJ2-5; abundance: NA; d_gene: NA; v_gene: TRBV18; CDR3aa: CASSPPAVGGGETQYF; CDR3nt: TGTGCCAGCTCACCACCGGCCGTCGGGGGTGGGGAGACCCAGTACTTC
j_gene: TRBJ2-3; abundance: medium-sized; d_gene: NA; v_gene: TRBV24-1; CDR3aa: CATSEPGDPSTDTQYF; CDR3nt: TGTGCCACCAGTGAACCGGGAGATCCTAGCACAGATACGCAGTATTTT
j_gene: TRBJ2-2; abundance: NA; d_gene: NA; v_gene: TRBV9; CDR3aa: CASSVGGPGELFF; CDR3nt: TGTGCCAGCAGCGTAGGGGGGCCCGGGGAGCTGTTTTTT
j_gene: TRBJ1-4; abundance: NA; d_gene: NA; v_gene: TRBV7-9; CDR3aa: CASSPGEGATNEKLFF; CDR3nt: TGTGCCAGCAGCCCGGGTGAGGGAGCAACTAATGAAAAACTGTTTTTT
j_gene: TRBJ2-2; abundance: NA; d_gene: TRBD1; v_gene: TRBV5-4; CDR3aa: CASSLAGTGGITGELFF; CDR3nt: TGTGCCAGCAGCTTGGCCGGGACAGGGGGCATCACCGGGGAGCTGTTTTTT
j_gene: TRBJ2-1; abundance: NA; d_gene: NA; v_gene: TRBV7-9; CDR3aa: CASTSVVAGNNEQFF; CDR3nt: TGTGCCAGCACCTCTGTGGTCGCGGGGAACAATGAGCAGTTCTTC
j_gene: TRBJ2-5; abundance: NA; d_gene: TRBD2; v_gene: TRBV6-5; CDR3aa: CASSYSILAGVETQYF; CDR3nt: TGTGCCAGCAGTTACTCGATTCTAGCGGGGGTGGAGACCCAGTACTTC
j_gene: TRBJ1-3; abundance: NA; d_gene: TRBD1; v_gene: TRBV5-1; CDR3aa: CASKQGTSGNTIYF; CDR3nt: TGCGCCAGTAAACAGGGGACCTCTGGAAACACCATATATTTT
j_gene: TRBJ2-2; abundance: NA; d_gene: NA; v_gene: TRBV12-3/TRBV12-4; CDR3aa: CASTHTNTGELFF; CDR3nt: TGTGCCAGCACCCACACGAATACCGGGGAGCTGTTTTTT
j_gene: TRBJ2-3; abundance: NA; d_gene: TRBD2; v_gene: TRBV6-4; CDR3aa: CASRAGTGADTQYF; CDR3nt: TGTGCCAGCAGAGCGGGAACCGGGGCAGATACGCAGTATTTT
j_gene: TRBJ1-5; abundance: NA; d_gene: NA; v_gene: TRBV6-5; CDR3aa: CASRQNSNQPQHF; CDR3nt: TGTGCCAGCAGGCAGAACAGCAATCAGCCCCAGCATTTT
j_gene: TRBJ2-3; abundance: NA; d_gene: TRBD2; v_gene: TRBV7-2; CDR3aa: CASSPRRASGSRTDTQYF; CDR3nt: TGTGCCAGCAGCCCTAGGAGGGCTAGCGGGAGCCGCACAGATACGCAGTATTTT
j_gene: TRBJ2-1; abundance: few; d_gene: TRBD1; v_gene: TRBV28; CDR3aa: CASSLYLPGTGYSDEQFF; CDR3nt: TGTGCCAGCAGTTTATACTTACCCGGGACAGGGTATTCAGATGAGCAGTTCTTC
j_gene: TRBJ2-5; abundance: NA; d_gene: NA; v_gene: TRBV10-2; CDR3aa: CASGQTQETQYF; CDR3nt: TGCGCCAGCGGACAGACTCAAGAGACCCAGTACTTC
j_gene: TRBJ2-3; abundance: few; d_gene: TRBD2; v_gene: TRBV7-2; CDR3aa: CASSLERSGSMDTQYF; CDR3nt: TGTGCCAGCAGCTTAGAGAGGAGCGGGAGCATGGATACGCAGTATTTT
j_gene: TRBJ1-1; abundance: NA; d_gene: NA; v_gene: TRBV7-9; CDR3aa: CASSAEVGTEAFF; CDR3nt: TGTGCCAGCAGCGCCGAGGTCGGTACTGAAGCTTTCTTT
j_gene: TRBJ1-3; abundance: NA; d_gene: NA; v_gene: TRBV5-6; CDR3aa: CASSLGPADTIYF; CDR3nt: TGTGCCAGCAGCTTAGGCCCTGCGGACACCATATATTTT
j_gene: TRBJ1-1; abundance: NA; d_gene: NA; v_gene: TRBV18; CDR3aa: CASSRETLGTEAFF; CDR3nt: TGTGCCAGCTCACGGGAGACCTTGGGCACTGAAGCTTTCTTT
j_gene: TRBJ2-5; abundance: NA; d_gene: TRBD2; v_gene: TRBV2; CDR3aa: CASNILLAGPQETQYF; CDR3nt: TGTGCCAGCAACATACTCCTAGCGGGGCCCCAAGAGACCCAGTACTTC
j_gene: TRBJ1-1; abundance: NA; d_gene: NA; v_gene: TRBV19; CDR3aa: CASSLLGAGTEAFF; CDR3nt: TGTGCCAGTAGTCTACTGGGAGCAGGCACTGAAGCTTTCTTT
j_gene: TRBJ1-5; abundance: NA; d_gene: NA; v_gene: TRBV6-5; CDR3aa: CASSYGQGREPQHF; CDR3nt: TGTGCCAGCAGTTATGGGCAGGGCCGGGAGCCCCAGCATTTT
j_gene: TRBJ2-1; abundance: NA; d_gene: TRBD2; v_gene: TRBV3-1/TRBV3-2; CDR3aa: CASSHLAGGPYNEQFF; CDR3nt: TGTGCCAGCAGCCATTTAGCGGGAGGGCCCTACAATGAGCAGTTCTTC
j_gene: TRBJ2-1; abundance: few; d_gene: NA; v_gene: TRBV9; CDR3aa: CASSATGLSNEQFF; CDR3nt: TGTGCCAGCAGCGCAACGGGACTGAGCAATGAGCAGTTCTTC
j_gene: TRBJ2-3; abundance: NA; d_gene: NA; v_gene: TRBV7-6; CDR3aa: CASSPRGYEKTDTQYF; CDR3nt: TGTGCCAGCAGCCCTAGAGGCTATGAAAAGACAGATACGCAGTATTTT
j_gene: TRBJ2-1; abundance: NA; d_gene: NA; v_gene: TRBV11-2; CDR3aa: CASSLRAGPSYNEQFF; CDR3nt: TGTGCCAGCAGCTTAAGGGCGGGACCGTCCTACAATGAGCAGTTCTTC
j_gene: TRBJ1-4; abundance: NA; d_gene: NA; v_gene: TRBV7-2; CDR3aa: CASSLENRAGDEKLFF; CDR3nt: TGTGCCAGCAGCTTAGAAAACAGGGCGGGGGATGAAAAACTGTTTTTT
j_gene: TRBJ2-2; abundance: NA; d_gene: NA; v_gene: TRBV24-1; CDR3aa: CASQGTANTGELFF; CDR3nt: TGTGCCAGCCAAGGGACTGCGAACACCGGGGAGCTGTTTTTT
j_gene: TRBJ2-5; abundance: few; d_gene: NA; v_gene: TRBV6-1; CDR3aa: CASSEMRRETQYF; CDR3nt: TGTGCCAGCAGTGAAATGAGGCGAGAGACCCAGTACTTC
j_gene: TRBJ1-3; abundance: NA; d_gene: TRBD1; v_gene: TRBV18; CDR3aa: CASSPDRARGGNTIYF; CDR3nt: TGTGCCAGCTCACCGGACAGGGCCCGCGGCGGAAACACCATATATTTT
j_gene: TRBJ2-3; abundance: many; d_gene: NA; v_gene: TRBV2; CDR3aa: CASSVTQGTDTQYF; CDR3nt: TGTGCCAGCAGTGTTACGCAGGGCACAGATACGCAGTATTTT
j_gene: TRBJ1-6; abundance: NA; d_gene: NA; v_gene: TRBV28; CDR3aa: CASSVLYSPLHF; CDR3nt: TGTGCCAGCAGTGTTTTATATTCACCCCTCCACTTT
j_gene: TRBJ2-1; abundance: NA; d_gene: NA; v_gene: TRBV19; CDR3aa: CASSRGLASYNEQFF; CDR3nt: TGTGCCAGTAGTAGAGGGCTAGCCTCCTACAATGAGCAGTTCTTC
j_gene: TRBJ1-5; abundance: NA; d_gene: NA; v_gene: TRBV11-2; CDR3aa: CASSLDREPYSNQPQHF; CDR3nt: TGTGCCAGCAGCTTAGACCGGGAGCCATATAGCAATCAGCCCCAGCATTTT
j_gene: TRBJ1-2; abundance: NA; d_gene: TRBD1; v_gene: TRBV24-1; CDR3aa: CATQAGGAYGYTF; CDR3nt: TGTGCCACCCAGGCAGGGGGCGCCTATGGCTACACCTTC
j_gene: TRBJ1-2; abundance: NA; d_gene: NA; v_gene: TRBV5-6; CDR3aa: CASSFGGTAANYGYTF; CDR3nt: TGTGCCAGCAGCTTTGGGGGGACCGCCGCTAACTATGGCTACACCTTC
j_gene: TRBJ1-5; abundance: NA; d_gene: NA; v_gene: TRBV28; CDR3aa: CASTPTRGSLAPQHF; CDR3nt: TGTGCCAGCACCCCTACTCGGGGGTCCCTGGCGCCCCAGCATTTT
j_gene: TRBJ1-1; abundance: once; d_gene: TRBD1; v_gene: TRBV7-9; CDR3aa: CASSPPGQGAITEAFF; CDR3nt: TGTGCCAGCAGCCCTCCGGGACAGGGGGCTATCACTGAAGCTTTCTTT